This T cell receptor beta chain was retrieved from a study of CD8 T cells in Susac syndrome. With regard to this clonotype: The antigen remains undetermined.

TCR beta was sequenced from blood CD8+ and CD4+ T cells. FACS was used to enrich TEMRA cells, whereas the CD8+ and CD4+ T cells were obtained by negative isolation. Study-wide results and caveats: The study identified roughly seventeen and five Susac-specific public clones in total CD8+ and CD8+ TEMRA repertoires. Clonal expansion of CD8+ cells in Susac peaked in TEMRA cells (and in active patients).

Random-hexamer reverse transcription was applied to roughly 0.5 to 1 ug RNA. TCRdb independently ran MiXCR on the immunoSEQ multiplex PCR reads; one entry per CDR3 protein. This table holds 95,000 to 150,000 distinct CDR3 sequences, 85% to 95% found once. The V end was cut by 0 bases, the J end by 4 bases, with 9 bases between. Germline V lookup: CDR1 DFQATT, CDR2 SNEGSKA (reference sequence). This CDR3 has 14 residues. Sequenced material: CD8+ T cells from PBMCs. The sequence was collected from a human donor with Susac syndrome. The chain links TRBV20-1 to TRBJ1-4, with D possibly being TRBD1 (5 bases). The CDR3 region is CSARDRTINEKLFF. In DNA form, the CDR3 reads TGCAGTGCTAGAGATCGGACAATTAATGAAAAACTGTTTTTT.